Presented here are 2 T cell receptor beta chains from one specimen sequenced in a study of neoadjuvant anti-PD-1 for oral cavity cancer. This table comes from immunoSEQ multiplex PCR, and its TCRdb copy is limited to in-frame clones, with some not included. The repertoire consists of approximately 15,000 clones, with roughly 34% occurring once and the leading ten covering about two fifths. Time point reported: after neoadjuvant nivolumab, at surgical resection. The sample was tumor tissue, taken after nivolumab (anti-PD-1) treatment. The source is a person aged 40-85 years with oral cavity squamous cell carcinoma.

The chain recombines TRBV28 with TRBJ2-1; 12 bases align to TRBD2. V lost 7 bases to trimming and J lost 10 bases; unmatched junction nucleotides: 11. The CDR3 is 15 residues long. Per germline, CDR1 MDHEN and CDR2 SYDVKM. The CDR3 region is CASKGSSGGAREQFF. CDR3 nucleotides: TGTGCCAGCAAAGGCTCTAGCGGGGGGGCCCGGGAGCAGTTCTTC.

J is TRBJ1-2 and V is TRBV19, with D perhaps matching TRBD1 (5 bases). Trimming stripped 5 bases from V and 8 bases from J, with 21 bases between. This CDR3 is 15 amino acids long. Germline V gives CDR1 LNHDA, CDR2 SQIVND (reference sequence). CDR3 residues: CASSLLTDSLWGYTF. In DNA, the CDR3 is TGTGCCAGTAGTCTCCTGACAGACTCCCTTTGGGGCTACACCTTC.